The next 10 T cell receptor beta chains were all read from a single sample in a study of blood T cell repertoires in COVID-19. Measured with immunoSEQ multiplex PCR; TCRdb has only the in-frame clones, and not every one. The sample includes 150,000 or so clones, about 80% of them seen just once. Sequencing used peripheral blood. The receptors originated from a woman aged 80 or older with acute or convalescent COVID-19.

The chain uses TRBV7-9 and TRBJ1-5, with D perhaps TRBD1 (6 bases). The CDR3 has 15 residues. Trimming pared 4 bases from V and 1 base from J, leaving 11 bases between. Germline assignment: CDR1 SEHNR and CDR2 FQNEAQ (reference sequence). The CDR3 DNA is TGTGCCAGCAGCTCAGCCGGGACAAGCAATCAGCCCCAGCATTTT. This translates into CASSSAGTSNQPQHF.

The chain couples TRBV19 to TRBJ2-1, with TRBD2 matching 11 bases. The CDR3 sequence is 21 residues long. The junction had 20 bases not matched to a gene; V was cut back by 6 bases and J by 1 base. The germline V gene has CDR1 LNHDA and CDR2 SQIVND (reference sequence). CDR3 bases: TGTGCCAGTAGCATTGCCCCTAGCGGGAGGAAAAGGGTGGGATCCTACAATGAGCAGTTCTTC. Translation gives CASSIAPSGRKRVGSYNEQFF. Looking up the rest from reference TRBV19 and TRBJ2-1 gives the full variable domain: DGGITQSPKYLFRKEGQNVTLSCEQNLNHDAMYWYRQDPGQGLRLIYYSQIVNDFQKGDIAEGYSVSREKKESFPLTVTSAQKNPTAFYLCASSIAPSGRKRVGSYNEQFFGPGTRLTVL.

The chain uses TRBV15 and TRBJ2-3; 8 positions agree with TRBD1. The CDR3 has 15 residues. With V trimmed by 5 bases and J by 4 bases, 8 bases remained unmatched. Germline lookup yields CDR1 LNHNV and CDR2 YYDKDF (reference sequence). The CDR3 coding sequence is TGTGCCACCAGCGGAAGGACAGGGATCGCAGATACGCAGTATTTT. Its translation is CATSGRTGIADTQYF.

This clone was seen more than once but under ten times. The chain uses TRBV18 and TRBJ2-7; 13 bases are a match to TRBD2. CDR3 length equals 16 residues. CDR1 and CDR2 (germline): KGHSH, LQKENI. V shed 4 bases and J 0 bases; nucleotides not matched to a gene: 3. The CDR3 spells CASSRGTSGVSYEQYF. Here the CDR3 DNA reads TGTGCCAGCTCACGGGGGACTAGCGGGGTCTCCTACGAGCAGTACTTC. The full variable domain, its missing parts supplied by reference TRBV18 and TRBJ2-7, is NAGVMQNPRHLVRRRGQEARLRCSPMKGHSHVYWYRQLPEEGLKFMVYLQKENIIDESGMPKERFSAEFPKEGPSILRIQQVVRGDSAAYFCASSRGTSGVSYEQYFGPGTRLTVT.

V is TRBV6-5 and J is TRBJ1-5, with TRBD1 as a possible D gene (5 bases). There are 13 residues in the CDR3. The ends were cut back, 8 bases at V and 5 bases at J, with 13 bases in the middle. Looked up from germline, CDR1 is MNHEY and CDR2 is SVGAGI. CDR3 in amino acids: CASRGDGHQPQHF. The CDR3, as DNA: TGTGCCAGCCGGGGGGACGGTCATCAGCCCCAGCATTTT.

This clone was counted a single time. This chain joins TRBV19 and TRBJ2-3; perhaps TRBD1 as D (6 bases). Germline values: CDR1 LNHDA, CDR2 SQIVND (reference sequence). The CDR3 sequence is 15 residues long. The V end was cut by 5 bases, the J end by 3 bases, with 15 bases between. The CDR3, as DNA: TGTGCCAGTAGTTTGAGGCACACAGGGACAGATACGCAGTATTTT. Translation: CASSLRHTGTDTQYF.

The chain links TRBV6-5 to TRBJ1-1; D unresolved. The germline V gene encodes CDR1 MNHEY and CDR2 SVGAGI. V was trimmed by 0 bases and J by 3 bases, leaving 14 bases between them. This CDR3 region has 16 residues. The CDR3 DNA is TGTGCCAGCAGTTACTCGATGGGCCCGAGGGACACTGAAGCTTTCTTT. It codes for CASSYSMGPRDTEAFF.

This sequence joins TRBV14 and TRBJ2-7, with a tentative D call TRBD2 (5 bases). Germline CDR1 SGHDN, CDR2 FVKESK. The CDR3 spans 14 residues. The V and J ends lost 3 bases and 8 bases respectively, with 17 bases between them. DNA for the CDR3: TGTGCCAGCAGCCAGCGTGGGAGTGGGTTCAAGCAGTACTTC. As protein: CASSQRGSGFKQYF.

J is TRBJ2-2 and V is TRBV5-6; D is ambiguous. The V end was cut by 1 base, the J end by 2 bases, with 12 bases between. The CDR3 sequence is 16 residues long. Germline loops: CDR1 SGHDT, CDR2 YYEEEE. The CDR3 here is CASSLFGSDNTGELFF. The CDR3 DNA reads TGTGCCAGCAGCTTGTTTGGCAGCGACAACACCGGGGAGCTGTTTTTT.

On this clone: An end of the junction differs from the germline gene, which may be a read error. The gene calls are TRBV3-1 (or the pseudogene TRBV3-2) and TRBJ1-5; TRBD1 might be the D (6 bases). Germline CDR1 is LGHDT and CDR2 is YNNKEL (reference sequence). This CDR3 has 14 amino acids. CDR3 in DNA: TGTGCCAGCAGTCAAGAAGGGGGGGCCCAGCCCCAGCATTTT. Translation gives CASSQEGGAQPQHF.